The present TCR beta chain was sequenced within a study of blood T cells in healthy people across ages (dated by TCRdb to the mid-2010s). Regarding the study in general: Template switching captured roughly one uniquely barcoded TCR beta cDNA molecule per two T cells in model experiments. Age-related changes in TCR beta repertoire diversity were measured in the study by deep sequencing normalized with unique cDNA molecular identifiers. The donors were split into four age groups: young (average around 17 years), middle-aged (39), aged (about 62) and long-lived (roughly 77). Donors of different ages were randomly distributed across sequencing lanes to avoid experimental bias. The study analyzed two additional independent replicas of 1 million unique cDNA reads from the same blood draw for two donors, one aged 18 to 29 and one aged 80 or older. Study-wide conclusions, independent of this receptor: Conclusive comparison of naive and antigen-experienced compartments was prevented by the profiling of bulk unsorted PBMCs. Because the CMV infection status of the donors was unknown, age-related changes in expanded clonotypes may potentially have been confounded. Compared with the aged group, the long-lived group had more naive CD4+ T cells, fewer expanded clones and increased TCR diversity, a pattern suggesting age selection. Observed TCR beta diversity per million T cells fell roughly linearly with age, and a significant reduction was already apparent by age roughly 40. A strong correlation was found between observed TCR beta diversity and the percentage of naive T cells measured by flow cytometry. Estimates of total diversity from one million sequenced T cells were regarded as lower bounds and underestimates.

This clonotype came up a few times. Its antigen is currently not known. Base quality data are lacking; no much larger clone is found one base away. The junction carries 15 bases between V and J, which are trimmed by 2 bases and 0 bases respectively. Based on the germline V gene, the CDR1 and CDR2 sequences are MNHEY and SVGAGI. Its CDR3 holds 17 amino acids, cysteine through phenylalanine. Here the CDR3 DNA is all that survives: 51 bases in frame from base 1. The library was prepared using 5' RACE. The sequencer listed for this sample is Illumina HiSeq 2500. The second PCR ran for about 7 to 11 cycles and used a J-beta primer mix along with a sample-barcoded 5' primer. A template-switch 5' adaptor carrying 12 random nucleotides introduced a unique molecular identifier onto each TCR beta cDNA molecule. At least 2.5 million CDR3-containing paired-end reads were obtained from each sample. First-strand cDNA synthesis was performed from all RNA using the Mint cDNA synthesis kit, with priming by a TRBC-specific oligonucleotide. All cDNA was treated with uracil-DNA glycosylase and then went through a first 18-cycle PCR with the universal primers M1SS and BC2_uni_R. In the original analysis: For normalization, 1 million high-quality reads were randomly selected from each sample, with every read carrying a distinct molecular identifier. Instead of being binned into consensus sequences, reads with shared molecular identifiers were discarded. MiTCR, set to a Q25 quality threshold and the strictest error-elimination algorithm, was used for CDR3 identification, clonotype clustering and error correction. A nonparametric unseen species model with Euler transformation was used to estimate lower-bound total TCR beta diversity. TCRdb reprocessed the public reads (quality trimming at Q25 with fastp, clone calling with MiXCR) and kept in-frame beta chains. Every distinct CDR3 protein forms one entry, paired with its most common genes and DNA. What appears here as the V and J calls and clone size reflects TCRdb's work, not the paper's. The sample has just under 900,000 distinct CDR3 sequences on record, around 30% of them singletons. The ten largest clones take up around a sixth of the sample.

Systemically healthy Caucasian individuals from Russia, approximately 39 in total and aged roughly 6 to 95 years, were included as donors. Approximately 9.3 milliliters of peripheral blood were drawn from each donor into EDTA-treated Vacutainer tubes. Ficoll-Paque density-gradient centrifugation was used to isolate PBMCs, with at least 6 million per sample. Total RNA, at least 5 micrograms per sample, was extracted from PBMCs with Trizol reagent. The percentages of naive CD45RAhigh/CD27high T cells were determined by flow cytometry on a PBMC aliquot from every donor. Sample: blood. The V gene is TRBV6-5 and the J gene is TRBJ2-3, with a tentative D gene TRBD1 over 6 matching bases. The sequence was obtained from a woman of 80 years or more in good health. The sequenced DNA is TGTGCCAGCAGTTACACGGACAGCTCCACTAGCACAGATACGCAGTATTTT. This encodes CASSYTDSSTSTDTQYF.